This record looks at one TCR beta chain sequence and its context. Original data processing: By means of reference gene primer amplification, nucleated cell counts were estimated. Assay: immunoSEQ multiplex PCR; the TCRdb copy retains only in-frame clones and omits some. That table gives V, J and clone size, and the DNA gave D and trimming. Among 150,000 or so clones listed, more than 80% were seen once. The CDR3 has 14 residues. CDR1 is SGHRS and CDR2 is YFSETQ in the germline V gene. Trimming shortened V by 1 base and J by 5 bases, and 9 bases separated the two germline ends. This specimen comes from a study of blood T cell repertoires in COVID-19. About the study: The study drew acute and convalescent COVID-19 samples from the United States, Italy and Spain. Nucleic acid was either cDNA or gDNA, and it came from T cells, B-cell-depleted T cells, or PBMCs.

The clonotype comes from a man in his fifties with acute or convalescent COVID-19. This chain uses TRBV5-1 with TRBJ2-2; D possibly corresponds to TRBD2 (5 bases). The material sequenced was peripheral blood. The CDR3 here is CASSLSGITGELFF. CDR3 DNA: TGCGCCAGCAGCTTGTCCGGGATTACCGGGGAGCTGTTTTTT.